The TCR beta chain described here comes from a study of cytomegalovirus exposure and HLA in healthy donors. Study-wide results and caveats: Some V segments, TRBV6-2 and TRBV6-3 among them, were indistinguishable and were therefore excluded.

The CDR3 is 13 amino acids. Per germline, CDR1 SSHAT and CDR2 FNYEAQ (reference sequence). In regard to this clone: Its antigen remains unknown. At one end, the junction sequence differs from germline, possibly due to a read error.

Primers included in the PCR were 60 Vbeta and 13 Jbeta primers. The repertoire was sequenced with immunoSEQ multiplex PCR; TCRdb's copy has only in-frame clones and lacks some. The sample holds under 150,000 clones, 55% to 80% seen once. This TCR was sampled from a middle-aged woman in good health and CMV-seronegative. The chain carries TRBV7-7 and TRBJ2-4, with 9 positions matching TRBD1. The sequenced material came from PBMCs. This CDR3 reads CASSPDRGGIQYF. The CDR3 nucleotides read TGTGCTAGCAGCCCTGACAGGGGGGGGATTCAGTACTTC.